The TCR beta chain under discussion was sequenced for a study of cytomegalovirus exposure and HLA in healthy donors. Study outcomes and limitations: A later analysis found most CMV-associated TCR beta chains apparently HLA-restricted. For most TCR sequences rarity was the rule, although some public TCRs occurred in many donors. The Asian-associated ancestry cluster reportedly had fewer N-insertions than the approximately 670-donor mean in a later analysis.

Looked up from germline, CDR1 is MNHEY and CDR2 is SMNVEV (reference sequence). The CDR3 totals 14 residues. The junction had 7 bases not matched to a gene; V was cut back by 2 bases and J by 7 bases. Vbeta (60) and Jbeta (13) primers were used in the PCR. TCRdb's copy holds only in-frame clones and misses some; the assay was immunoSEQ multiplex PCR. Seen in this sample are 40,000 or so clones; the ten most common clones hold about 4%. With respect to this clone: The antigen is not known.

Sequencing was carried out using PBMCs. This rearrangement joins TRBV27 to TRBJ2-7; 8 bases align to TRBD2. The sequence was collected from a male donor in good health and CMV-seronegative. This chain's CDR3 is CASSLGAGAPEQYF. The CDR3 coding sequence is TGTGCCAGCAGTTTAGGAGCGGGGGCCCCAGAGCAGTACTTC.